A single sample gave rise to the 27 T cell receptor beta chains below, sequenced in a study of PD-1 blockade in classical Hodgkin lymphoma (dated by TCRdb to 2020 to 2021). The library was generated by the immunoSEQ multiplex PCR assay. TCRdb re-hosts the immuneACCESS table, in-frame sequences only. Its copies lack some clones; in the studies checked, an unresolved V gene accounts for under half of them, and the cause for the rest is not known. The sample yields about 14,000 clones; roughly 86% were counted once. The top ten hold around a quarter of the sample. The time point label corresponds to: cycle 1 day 1 (C1D1), immediately before nivolumab initiation. Every trial patient had relapsed following autologous stem cell transplantation, and prior brentuximab vedotin exposure was what differed among cohorts A, B and C. The sequences come from peripheral blood mononuclear cells (PBMCs), collected at baseline. Every receptor here comes from a human donor with classical Hodgkin lymphoma.

The chain employs TRBV4-2 and TRBJ2-2; D might be TRBD1 or TRBD2, each matching 5 bases. V dropped 2 bases and J dropped 0 bases, with 16 bases sitting between them. Germline values: CDR1 LGHNA, CDR2 YNFKEQ. The CDR3 totals 18 residues. CDR3: CASSQMWGSPANTGELFF. The DNA for the CDR3 is TGTGCCAGCAGCCAAATGTGGGGGTCTCCGGCGAACACCGGGGAGCTGTTTTTT.

The chain links TRBV4-1 to TRBJ2-3; TRBD2 agrees at 14 bases. The ends lost 3 bases at V and 0 bases at J; junction bases unmatched: 11. This CDR3 comprises 20 residues. The germline V gene has CDR1 MGHRA and CDR2 YSYEKL. The CDR3 DNA reads as TGCGCCAGCAGCCAGGGGCAGAGGACTAGCGGGGGGATAAGCACAGATACGCAGTATTTT. It is translated as CASSQGQRTSGGISTDTQYF.

V and J are TRBV2 and TRBJ2-7; 7 bases map to TRBD2. From germline, CDR1 is SNHLY and CDR2 FYNNEI. The CDR3 totals 15 residues. After removal of 1 base from V and 4 bases from J, the junction contained 7 bases not matched to a gene. CDR3 loop: CASSEDTGGEYEQYF. The CDR3 nucleotides read TGTGCCAGCAGTGAAGACACGGGGGGTGAGTACGAGCAGTACTTC.

This chain connects TRBV7-6 to TRBJ2-2; 14 bases match TRBD2. The ends lost 4 bases at V and 4 bases at J; junction bases unmatched: 5. Germline CDR1 is SGHVS and CDR2 is FNYEAQ. This CDR3 spans 17 amino acids. This CDR3 reads CASSSRLAGGLTGELFF. In nucleotides, the CDR3 is TGTGCCAGCAGCTCGCGACTAGCGGGGGGGCTCACCGGGGAGCTGTTTTTT.

The chain employs TRBV5-4 and TRBJ1-5; 7 nucleotides match TRBD1. J lost 2 bases, V lost 0 bases, and 5 bases had no gene match. Germline CDR1 and CDR2: SGHNT and YYREEE (reference sequence). The CDR3 is 16 residues long. The CDR3 loop is CASSLGGGSGNQPQHF. CDR3 DNA sequence: TGTGCCAGCAGCTTGGGAGGGGGCTCGGGCAATCAGCCCCAGCATTTT.

The CDR3 DNA reads TGCAGCGCCGGAGGGGCAGAAACCTACGAGCAGTACTTC. This gives the protein CSAGGAETYEQYF. This chain connects TRBV29-1 to TRBJ2-7, with D perhaps matching TRBD2 (6 bases). Looked up from germline, CDR1 is SQVTM and CDR2 is ANQGSEA. The V gene lost 7 bases and the J gene lost 2 bases, with 15 bases spanning the gap. This CDR3 has 13 residues.

V and J are TRBV27 and TRBJ1-1; D not resolved. Germline CDR1 and CDR2: MNHEY and SMNVEV (reference sequence). V was clipped by 3 bases and J by 7 bases, with 15 bases between them. The CDR3 extends over 14 amino acids. DNA of the CDR3: TGTGCCAGCAGTTTCATTCAGTGGGGAGGTGAAGCTTTCTTT. Translated: CASSFIQWGGEAFF.

The V gene is TRBV4-1, the J gene TRBJ2-5, with D perhaps matching TRBD1 (6 bases). The CDR3 is made up of 20 amino acids. V lost 1 base and J lost 3, with 27 bases in between. The germline CDR1 and CDR2 sequences are MGHRA and YSYEKL. The CDR3 loop reads CASSQGNNRDTMDWEETQYF. The CDR3 DNA sequence: TGCGCCAGCAGCCAAGGGAACAATCGGGACACAATGGATTGGGAAGAGACCCAGTACTTC.

The chain links TRBV11-2 to TRBJ2-1; no clear D gene. V lost 3 bases and J 1 base, leaving 10 bases between the germline ends. Germline V CDR1 and CDR2: SGHAT, FQNNGV. This CDR3 region has 15 residues. CDR3 residues: CASSFSSRSYNEQFF. The CDR3 coding sequence is TGTGCCAGCAGCTTCTCTTCCCGGTCCTACAATGAGCAGTTCTTC.

This clone was observed a single time. This chain uses TRBV4-2 with TRBJ2-2, with D uncertain. Germline V gives CDR1 LGHNA, CDR2 YNFKEQ. The CDR3 consists of 16 residues. Trimming took 0 bases from V and 5 from J, leaving 13 bases between them. The CDR3 region has the DNA TGTGCCAGCAGCCAAGAAAGATGGTCTTCGACCGGGGAGCTGTTTTTT. This translates into CASSQERWSSTGELFF.

The V call is TRBV7-9, the J call TRBJ2-7, with TRBD1 matching 7 bases. Germline CDR1 SEHNR, CDR2 FQNEAQ (reference sequence). The CDR3 extends over 16 amino acids. J lost 3 bases, V lost 3 bases, and 11 bases had no gene match. CDR3 amino acids: CASSFPTRQGVYEQYF. The DNA for the CDR3 is TGTGCCAGCAGCTTCCCCACCCGCCAGGGGGTCTACGAGCAGTACTTC.

This clone was counted between two and nine times. This rearrangement joins TRBV4-1 to TRBJ1-5; no clear D gene. The V gene's germline CDR1 is MGHRA and CDR2 YSYEKL. The germline V and J ends were trimmed by 4 bases and 3 bases, with 13 bases remaining between them. This CDR3 is 15 amino acids long. CDR3 in DNA: TGCGCCAGCAGCCTGCGGGAACAGATCAATCAGCCCCAGCATTTT. Amino acid sequence: CASSLREQINQPQHF.

V gene TRBV6-5 combines with J gene TRBJ1-2, with a tentative D call TRBD1 (5 bases). Per germline, CDR1 MNHEY and CDR2 SVGAGI. This CDR3 is 13 amino acids long. The V end was cut by 8 bases, the J end by 3 bases, with 13 bases between. CDR3 coding DNA: TGTGCCAGCTTTGGGGCGGGGGACTATGGCTACACCTTC. It translates to CASFGAGDYGYTF.

Concerning this clone: Germline and junction disagree at one end, which may indicate a read error. The chain is built from TRBV2 and TRBJ2-7, with TRBD1 matching 8 bases. Germline assignment: CDR1 SNHLY and CDR2 FYNNEI. This CDR3 spans 13 amino acids. Written as DNA, the CDR3 is TGCCCTCAGCCGGGACAGGTCTCCTACGAGCAGTACTTC. This encodes CPQPGQVSYEQYF.

V is TRBV4-3 and J is TRBJ1-2, with D tentatively TRBD1 (5 bases). With 2 bases removed from V and 0 bases from J, the gap between germline ends came to 13 bases. The CDR3 has 16 amino acids. From germline, CDR1 is LGHNA and CDR2 YSLEER. CDR3 protein: CASSQLRQIPNYGYTF. The CDR3 DNA reads as TGCGCCAGCAGCCAATTAAGACAGATACCTAACTATGGCTACACCTTC.

This chain connects TRBV13 to TRBJ2-2, with D unresolved. Germline assignment: CDR1 PRHDT and CDR2 FYEKMQ (reference sequence). The CDR3 is made up of 12 amino acids. V was trimmed by 2 bases and J by 6 bases, leaving 4 bases between them. The CDR3 nucleotides read TGTGCCAGCAGCTTATTTCCCGGGGAGCTGTTTTTT. Translated: CASSLFPGELFF.

This chain uses TRBV29-1 with TRBJ1-2; 8 bases are a match to TRBD1. V gave up 5 bases and J gave up 4 bases; unmatched junction bases: 9. Germline CDR1 and CDR2: SQVTM and ANQGSEA. This CDR3 contains 14 residues. The CDR3: CSVQQGQAIYGYTF. The CDR3 DNA sequence: TGCAGCGTTCAACAGGGACAGGCCATCTATGGCTACACCTTC.

A single count supports this clone. The genes are TRBV6-1 and TRBJ1-5; D not certain. CDR1 and CDR2 (germline): MNHNS, SASEGT. V was clipped by 6 bases and J by 1 base, with 10 bases between them. The CDR3 runs to 14 residues. The CDR3 region has the DNA TGTGCCAGCAGATACCTGATGAGCAATCAGCCCCAGCATTTT. Amino acid sequence: CASRYLMSNQPQHF.

In its sample, this clone was seen once. Here the CDR3 reads CASSLGGGRGNSPLHF. The CDR3 nucleotides are TGTGCCAGCAGCCTCGGCGGGGGGAGGGGGAATTCACCCCTCCACTTT. The gene calls are TRBV9 and TRBJ1-6; D might be TRBD1 (6 bases). V was pared by 4 bases and J by 7 bases, with 18 bases between. Germline values: CDR1 SGDLS, CDR2 YYNGEE. The CDR3 spans 16 residues.

In DNA form, the CDR3 reads TGCGCCAGCAGCCAAGAGTCTTACGGGGAGCAGTTCTTC. Amino acids: CASSQESYGEQFF. The chain has TRBV4-1 and TRBJ2-1, with D unclear. Germline V CDR1 and CDR2: MGHRA, YSYEKL. This CDR3 is built from 13 residues. V lost 0 bases, J lost 10 bases, and 10 bases lay in between.

The chain joins TRBV5-8 to TRBJ1-6; D is ambiguous. The germline gives CDR1 SGHTS, CDR2 YDEGEE. The length of the CDR3 is 15 residues. Between the trimmed V and J ends, which lost 4 bases and 3 bases, there was a span of 11 bases. The CDR3 loop reads CASSPRTVYNSPLHF. The CDR3 coding sequence is TGTGCCAGCAGCCCACGGACGGTCTATAATTCACCCCTCCACTTT.

The chain has TRBV27 and TRBJ2-2, with 9 bases identical to TRBD1. The CDR3 totals 14 residues. The V segment lost 5 bases and the J segment 6 bases; nucleotides outside the gene matches: 4. From germline, CDR1 is MNHEY and CDR2 SMNVEV (reference sequence). CDR3 nucleotides: TGTGCCAGCAGTCACAGGGGGCGGGCCGGGGAGCTGTTTTTT. This codes for CASSHRGRAGELFF.

This sequence joins TRBV28 and TRBJ2-7; D perhaps matches TRBD1 (6 bases). The CDR3 contains 12 residues. The ends were cut back, 10 bases at V and 0 bases at J, with 10 bases in the middle. The V gene's germline CDR1 is MDHEN and CDR2 SYDVKM. CDR3 coding DNA: TGTGCCATCCAGACAGGCTCCTACGAGCAGTACTTC. Its protein product is CAIQTGSYEQYF.

V usage is TRBV2 and J usage is TRBJ2-7, with D possibly being TRBD2 (6 bases). The CDR3 extends over 12 amino acids. Germline-derived CDR1 and CDR2 are SNHLY and FYNNEI. V gave up 10 bases and J gave up 3 bases, with 13 bases separating them. Here the CDR3 DNA reads TGTGCCACCGGGCAGGGAGGCTACGAGCAGTACTTC. This sequence encodes CATGQGGYEQYF.

This clone turned up a few times. The chain links TRBV5-1 to TRBJ2-7; no firm D call. Germline assignment: CDR1 SGHRS and CDR2 YFSETQ. Trimming removed 4 bases from V and 5 bases from J, with 10 bases in between. The CDR3 sequence is 12 residues long. The CDR3 here is CASSNRVDEQYF. CDR3 sequence (DNA): TGCGCCAGCAGCAATCGGGTGGACGAGCAGTACTTC.

This chain links TRBV4-1 with TRBJ2-7, with 7 bases fitting TRBD1. J was trimmed by 3 bases and V by 2 bases; bases with no gene match: 10. From germline, CDR1 is MGHRA and CDR2 YSYEKL. This CDR3 spans 16 amino acids. DNA of the CDR3: TGCGCCAGCAGCCAACTTCCCGGACAGGAGCTCTACGAGCAGTACTTC. Its protein is CASSQLPGQELYEQYF.

The J gene is TRBJ2-5, the V gene TRBV11-2; D may be TRBD1 or TRBD2 (5 bases each). The CDR3 runs to 15 residues. Deletions cut 1 base from V and 4 bases from J, with 13 bases between. CDR1 is SGHAT, CDR2 FQNNGV, per germline. The CDR3 loop is CASSLGGRGPETQYF. The CDR3, as DNA: TGTGCCAGCAGCTTAGGGGGACGGGGCCCAGAGACCCAGTACTTC.